This TCR beta chain was captured by sequencing in a study of blood T cells in healthy people across ages. Findings and limits, study-wide: Without sorted subsets, naive and antigen-experienced compartments could not be conclusively compared.

Sample donors were healthy Caucasian individuals that came from Russia, aged roughly 6 to 95. Researchers collected approximately 9.5 milliliters of peripheral blood from every single donor. This clonotype was counted a few times. Its specificity is not known. With a J-beta primer mix and a sample-barcoded 5' primer, a second PCR ran about 7 to 12 cycles. Every cDNA was tagged by a template-switch adaptor with 12 random nucleotides. TCRdb used MiXCR to reprocess the 5' RACE reads, holding one entry per CDR3 protein. The sample shows about 1 million distinct CDR3 sequences, around 43% of them seen only once. Germline V CDR1 and CDR2: SEHNR, FQNEAQ (reference sequence). V lost 6 bases to trimming and J lost 2 bases, with 17 bases between them. The length of the CDR3 is 16 residues.

This chain uses TRBV7-9 with TRBJ2-1; the D gene is possibly TRBD2 (6 bases). The origin of this receptor is a woman aged 60-75 years in good health. The sequenced material came from blood. The CDR3, as DNA: TGTGCCAGCAGTTCGGCTAGCGAAGAACCCTACAATGAGCAGTTCTTC. It encodes CASSSASEEPYNEQFF.